Listed here is a single TCR beta chain. This receptor's antigen is unknown. Per-nucleotide qualities are absent, and no much larger clonotype sits a single base away. The library came from the immunoSEQ multiplex PCR assay. Rearranged TCR beta chain sequences were amplified using the hsTCRB Kit according to the manufacturer's protocol. Sequencing of TCRB libraries was carried out on an Illumina MiSeq. In the original analysis: Demultiplexing, trimming and gene mapping were performed with the kit vendor's proprietary platform. The immuneACCESS repertoire file appears here via TCRdb, limited to in-frame rearrangements. These files lack a portion of the clones; in checked studies, under half of the deficit traces to unresolved V genes, and the cause of the others is not known. V and J calls and clone size are those listed in that table; D and trimming were worked out from the DNA. This sample has 40,000 or so clones in its table, and around 78% of those were observed once. The ten largest clones represent roughly 5.5% of the sample.

This specimen belongs to a study of a mutant IDH1 vaccine in newly diagnosed glioma (dated by TCRdb to the early 2020s). A note on the overall study: Eight vaccinations were administered to patients in weeks 1, 3, 5, 7, 11, 15, 19 and 23, corresponding to visits V03 through V10. Peripheral blood was drawn at six visits: V03 (baseline), V05, V07, V10, V12 and V13. Prior to enrollment, patients had been given standard therapy consisting of radiotherapy alone, temozolomide alone, or radiochemotherapy with temozolomide, with the combination given to most patients. Longitudinal TCRB deep sequencing was done for 25 treated patients, wherever samples were available for exploratory analyses. Vaccination started 4-6 weeks after radiotherapy alone, or was given together with temozolomide cycles in the groups whose treatment included chemotherapy. Of the approximately 30 treated patients, around 62% were male and roughly 40% were female, and a mean age of approximately 40 years was recorded.

This specimen's time point label, per the study, means: week 5, during vaccination. Every vaccine dose consisted of 300 ug of a 20-mer mutant IDH1 peptide in Montanide, administered subcutaneously together with topical imiquimod. Newly diagnosed WHO grade 3 or 4 IDH1-mutant astrocytomas showing loss of nuclear ATRX were present in the donors. The samples were drawn from NOA16, a multicentre, single-arm, open-label phase I trial in Germany that tested a mutant IDH1 peptide vaccine in humans for the first time. Genomic DNA for TCRB sequencing was isolated from EDTA blood with the DNeasy Blood and Tissue Kit. CDR1 SGDLS and CDR2 YYNGEE were looked up in the germline V gene. V and J are truncated by 3 bases and 8 bases respectively, leaving an intervening sequence of 15 bases. CDR3 length: 14 amino acids, cysteine to phenylalanine. CDR3 DNA only is kept here, 42 bases in frame from base 1. Results and caveats for the whole study, not just this receptor: No apparent relationship was observed between pseudoprogression and alterations in the top peripheral T cell clonotypes detected by TCRB sequencing. The authors noted that analyses of patient blood samples could not be reproduced because of sample limitations. Availability determined which PBMC samples were chosen for TCRB deep sequencing. Immune responses induced by the vaccine were seen in roughly 95% of patients across multiple MHC alleles.

The rearrangement combines TRBV9 with TRBJ1-3, with the D gene not clear enough to name. This material consisted of PBMCs, taken from a glioma patient whose treatment included an IDH1 peptide vaccine. The receptor's source is a man between 35 and 55 years old with glioma. The DNA reads TGTGCCAGCAGCGCAGGATCCTCATGGGACACCATATATTTT. This encodes CASSAGSSWDTIYF.